The 25 T cell receptor beta chains reported below all come from one sample, sequenced in a study of blood T cell repertoires in COVID-19. Sequencing was performed with immunoSEQ multiplex PCR; in TCRdb, only in-frame clones are kept and a portion is missing. The sample yields about 110,000 clones, around 80% seen once. Sequencing input: peripheral blood. The receptors derive from a woman aged 55-69 years with acute or convalescent COVID-19.

The V call is TRBV10-3, the J call TRBJ2-1; 10 bases align to TRBD2. Germline V gene data show CDR1 as ENHRY and CDR2 as SYGVKD. Trimming took 0 bases from V and 9 from J; bases not matched to a gene: 2. The CDR3 is 14 amino acids. The CDR3 loop is CAISESLAGFEQFF. CDR3 in DNA: TGTGCCATCAGTGAGTCACTAGCGGGGTTTGAGCAGTTCTTC.

This chain links TRBV7-8 with TRBJ2-3, with unresolved D. V was shortened by 2 bases and J by 0 bases, with 6 bases between the two germline ends. The CDR3 length is 14 residues. The V gene's germline CDR1 is SGHVS and CDR2 FQNEAQ. DNA of the CDR3: TGTGCCAGCAGCTTATATCTCAGCACAGATACGCAGTATTTT. It codes for CASSLYLSTDTQYF.

This clone was counted only a few times. V is TRBV11-2 and J is TRBJ1-2, with a tentative D call TRBD1 (5 bases). CDR3 length equals 12 residues. V was shortened by 4 bases and J by 6 bases, with 9 bases between the two germline ends. Germline CDR1 reads SGHAT; CDR2 reads FQNNGV. This CDR3 reads CASSYEGDGYTF. In nucleotides, the CDR3 is TGTGCCAGCAGCTACGAAGGGGATGGCTACACCTTC.

V is TRBV18 and J is TRBJ1-5; D is uncertain. The germline CDR1 and CDR2 sequences are KGHSH and LQKENI. V lost 4 bases and J lost 3, with 7 bases in between. The CDR3 contains 13 residues. The CDR3 reads CASSLSYNQPQHF. CDR3 in DNA: TGTGCCAGCTCACTCAGTTACAATCAGCCCCAGCATTTT.

The gene calls are TRBV29-1 and TRBJ1-1; D remains ambiguous. The CDR3 covers 13 residues. V was shortened by 7 bases and J by 1 base, with 13 bases between the two germline ends. Germline lookup yields CDR1 SQVTM and CDR2 ANQGSEA. CDR3 sequence (DNA): TGCAGCGCCCCTGGCTTTTCGAACACTGAAGCTTTCTTT. Its protein is CSAPGFSNTEAFF.

This rearrangement joins TRBV25-1 to TRBJ1-1, with a possible D match to TRBD1 (6 bases). This CDR3 spans 14 amino acids. The germline V gene has CDR1 MGHDK and CDR2 SYGVNS. Trimming removed 4 bases from V and 6 bases from J, with 15 bases in between. This CDR3 is CASSANRGAPEAFF. The CDR3 DNA sequence: TGTGCCAGCAGTGCCAATCGGGGGGCCCCTGAAGCTTTCTTT.

The chain recombines TRBV6-5 with TRBJ1-3; 7 bases agree with TRBD1. V lost 7 bases to trimming and J lost 0 bases; unmatched junction nucleotides: 6. CDR1 and CDR2 from the germline V gene are MNHEY and SVGAGI. The CDR3 totals 15 residues. DNA of the CDR3: TGTGCCAGCATCCGGGACAGCGACTCTGGAAACACCATATATTTT. Protein: CASIRDSDSGNTIYF.

This clone showed up just once. V is TRBV10-2 and J is TRBJ2-7; 10 bases align to TRBD1. The CDR3 covers 15 residues. Looked up from germline, CDR1 is WSHSY and CDR2 is SAAADI. V dropped 3 bases and J dropped 2; count of bases not matched to a gene: 4. The CDR3 reads CASSDPGTGAYEQYF. CDR3 coding DNA: TGCGCCAGCAGTGATCCCGGGACAGGGGCCTACGAGCAGTACTTC.

The chain carries TRBV27 and TRBJ2-1; TRBD1 is a possible D gene (6 bases). V lost 6 bases and J 6 bases, leaving 12 bases between the germline ends. CDR1 MNHEY and CDR2 SMNVEV come from the germline V gene (reference sequence). The CDR3 loop spans 13 amino acids. CDR3 amino acids: CASRLWGRNEQFF. In DNA, the CDR3 is TGTGCCAGCAGACTTTGGGGGCGCAATGAGCAGTTCTTC.

This clone was detected once. The chain joins TRBV2 to TRBJ2-7; 9 bases fit TRBD2. CDR1 is SNHLY and CDR2 is FYNNEI in the germline V gene. The ends lost 7 bases at V and 6 bases at J; junction bases unmatched: 7. There are 13 residues in the CDR3. The DNA for the CDR3 is TGTGCCAGCATGTTAGCGGGAGTCTCCGAGCAGTACTTC. It codes for CASMLAGVSEQYF.

The chain is built from TRBV6-6 and TRBJ2-7, with TRBD1 matching over 7 bases. CDR1 and CDR2 (germline): MNHNY, SVGAGI (reference sequence). With V trimmed by 3 bases and J by 4 bases, 3 bases remained unmatched. The CDR3 totals 13 residues. The CDR3 DNA sequence: TGTGCCAGCAGTTATGACAGGGAGTACGAGCAGTACTTC. This encodes CASSYDREYEQYF.

V usage is TRBV27 and J usage is TRBJ2-7, with a weak D call TRBD1 (5 bases). There are 14 residues in the CDR3. The germline gives CDR1 MNHEY, CDR2 SMNVEV (reference sequence). Trimming stripped 5 bases from V and 0 bases from J, with 11 bases between. The CDR3 region has the DNA TGTGCCAGCAGTCCTAACAGGTACTCCTACGAGCAGTACTTC. This translates into CASSPNRYSYEQYF.

J is TRBJ2-7 and V is TRBV5-6; D is possibly TRBD1 (5 bases). Trimming left V 5 bases short and J 4 bases short, with 13 bases between. Germline V gene sequence: CDR1 SGHDT, CDR2 YYEEEE. The CDR3 contains 13 residues. The CDR3 sequence is CASRTRVGYEQYF. CDR3 nucleotide sequence: TGTGCCAGCAGGACCAGGGTGGGTTACGAGCAGTACTTC.

V and J are TRBV9 and TRBJ1-4, with TRBD1 matching over 9 bases. J lost 13 bases, V lost 3 bases, and 7 bases had no gene match. The V gene's germline CDR1 is SGDLS and CDR2 YYNGEE. The CDR3 covers 13 residues. The CDR3 here is CASSAADRGRLFF. The CDR3 coding sequence is TGTGCCAGCAGCGCCGCCGACAGGGGGAGACTGTTTTTT.

The J gene is TRBJ2-3, the V gene TRBV4-1; a weak D match, TRBD1 (5 bases). Per the germline V gene, CDR1 is MGHRA and CDR2 is YSYEKL. The ends were cut back, 2 bases at V and 4 bases at J, with 7 bases in the middle. The CDR3 totals 13 residues. The CDR3 sequence is CASSQQGADTQYF. CDR3 coding DNA: TGCGCCAGCAGCCAACAGGGCGCAGATACGCAGTATTTT.

CDR3 sequence: CASSLGYTGWDTEAFF. The CDR3 nucleotides read TGCGCCAGCAGCTTGGGGTACACAGGGTGGGACACTGAAGCTTTCTTT. The chain uses TRBV5-1 and TRBJ1-1, with D possibly TRBD1 on 6 matching bases. Germline V gene data show CDR1 as SGHRS and CDR2 as YFSETQ. V was pared by 0 bases and J by 3 bases, with 15 bases between. CDR3 length: 16 amino acids.

The table lists this clone with a count of one. The chain combines TRBV5-1 with TRBJ1-2; 10 bases match TRBD1. The CDR3 has 16 residues. V gave up 4 bases and J gave up 4 bases; unmatched junction bases: 10. Per germline, CDR1 SGHRS and CDR2 YFSETQ. This CDR3 reads CASSPDRGGTGYGYTF. In DNA, the CDR3 is TGCGCCAGCAGCCCGGACAGGGGGGGGACGGGCTATGGCTACACCTTC.

This chain uses TRBV5-6 with TRBJ2-2; D unclear. Trimming cost V 0 bases and J 1 base, with 4 bases left between them. CDR1 and CDR2 from the germline V gene are SGHDT and YYEEEE. CDR3 length: 14 amino acids. The CDR3 DNA reads TGTGCCAGCAGCTTGGGACAGAACACCGGGGAGCTGTTTTTT. Its protein product is CASSLGQNTGELFF.

The V and J genes are TRBV19 and TRBJ2-2, with D possibly being TRBD1 (5 bases). Germline CDR1 and CDR2: LNHDA and SQIVND (reference sequence). The V gene lost 5 bases and the J gene lost 7 bases, with 11 bases spanning the gap. This CDR3 region has 13 residues. The CDR3 sequence is CASSPLQDGELFF. The DNA for the CDR3 is TGTGCCAGTAGTCCGCTACAGGACGGGGAGCTGTTTTTT.

This sequence joins TRBV2 and TRBJ2-5; no firm D call. The V and J ends lost 2 bases and 4 bases respectively, with 5 bases between them. The germline CDR1 and CDR2 sequences are SNHLY and FYNNEI. CDR3 length: 12 residues. CDR3 bases: TGTGCCAGCAGTGAAATGCGAGAGACCCAGTACTTC. It yields the protein CASSEMRETQYF.

This rearrangement joins TRBV5-6 to TRBJ2-5, with 7 bases lining up with TRBD1. Germline V gene lookup returns CDR1 SGHDT and CDR2 YYEEEE. CDR3 length equals 15 residues. Trimming at V came to 0 bases and at J to 3 bases, leaving 5 bases not matched to a gene. CDR3 sequence reads: CASSLEQGVKETQYF. The CDR3, as DNA: TGTGCCAGCAGCTTGGAGCAGGGGGTCAAAGAGACCCAGTACTTC.

V usage is TRBV11-3 and J usage is TRBJ2-7; the match to TRBD1 covers 8 bases. Germline-derived CDR1 and CDR2 are SGHNT and YENEEA. J gave up 5 bases and V 5 bases, and 11 bases lay outside the gene matches. This CDR3 is built from 15 residues. CDR3 nucleotide sequence: TGTGCCAGCAGCCCAAATCAGGACAGGGTCCACGAGCAGTACTTC. Translating it yields CASSPNQDRVHEQYF.

This clone was recorded once. The V gene is TRBV12-3 or TRBV12-4, the J gene TRBJ2-3; D gene uncertain. The CDR3 has 13 residues. The V end was cut by 2 bases, the J end by 4 bases, with 7 bases between. The CDR3: CASSLRGSDTQYF. CDR3 nucleotide sequence: TGTGCCAGCAGTTTACGCGGATCAGATACGCAGTATTTT.

The J gene is TRBJ1-3, the V gene TRBV2; 7 bases are shared with TRBD1. Per the germline V gene, CDR1 is SNHLY and CDR2 is FYNNEI. This CDR3 contains 16 residues. Trimming cost V 8 bases and J 2 bases; bases outside gene matches: 12. CDR3 DNA: TGTGCCAGCGATTCGGACAGGCGAGAAACTGGAAACACCATATATTTT. It is translated as CASDSDRRETGNTIYF.

For the CDR3, the DNA is TGTGCCAGCTTTGGCGGGGAGTCCCCCTACGAGCAGTACTTC. It codes for CASFGGESPYEQYF. This sequence joins TRBV6-5 and TRBJ2-7, with D perhaps TRBD2 (6 bases). The CDR3 totals 14 residues. V was shortened by 8 bases and J by 2 bases, with 16 bases between the two germline ends. Per germline, CDR1 MNHEY and CDR2 SVGAGI.